These 18 T cell receptor beta chains originate from one sample sequenced in a study of blood T cell repertoires in COVID-19. Sequenced by immunoSEQ multiplex PCR; TCRdb stores in-frame clones only, minus some. The repertoire holds tens of thousands of clones, with approximately 90% as singletons. The sample was peripheral blood. These receptors were taken from a male donor with acute or convalescent COVID-19.

The chain uses TRBV20-1 and TRBJ2-3; D call uncertain. Germline V gene lookup returns CDR1 DFQATT and CDR2 SNEGSKA (reference sequence). Between the trimmed V and J ends, which lost 4 bases and 5 bases, there was a span of 13 bases. There are 13 residues in the CDR3. This chain's CDR3 is CSATDIAGDTQYF. The CDR3 DNA sequence: TGCAGTGCTACTGACATAGCCGGAGATACGCAGTATTTT.

This rearrangement joins TRBV15 to TRBJ2-2; D is undetermined. V shed 4 bases and J shed 2 bases, with 8 bases lying between them. The CDR3 loop spans 14 amino acids. CDR1 LNHNV and CDR2 YYDKDF come from the germline V gene (reference sequence). CDR3 in DNA: TGTGCCACCAGCAACGAGATCAACACCGGGGAGCTGTTTTTT. It specifies CATSNEINTGELFF.

This chain joins TRBV7-9 and TRBJ2-7, with D possibly matching TRBD2 (6 bases). V was shortened by 1 base and J by 6 bases, with 16 bases between the two germline ends. Germline values: CDR1 SEHNR, CDR2 FQNEAQ (reference sequence). CDR3 length: 15 residues. CDR3 region: CASSLVGRPGGEQYF. The CDR3 bases are TGTGCCAGCAGCTTAGTAGGACGGCCCGGGGGCGAGCAGTACTTC.

There are a few counts of this clone. The chain uses TRBV5-1 and TRBJ1-4; weak D call: TRBD1 (6 bases). This CDR3 region has 15 residues. Germline lookup yields CDR1 SGHRS and CDR2 YFSETQ. Trimming took off 1 base at V and 0 bases at J, with 7 bases between the two ends. CDR3 DNA sequence: TGCGCCAGCAGCTTGTCAGGGGCAACTAATGAAAAACTGTTTTTT. This translates into CASSLSGATNEKLFF.

The gene calls are TRBV5-1 and TRBJ1-2; D is undetermined. Germline V gene sequence: CDR1 SGHRS, CDR2 YFSETQ. Trimming pared 7 bases from V and 4 bases from J, leaving 8 bases between. This CDR3 is built from 11 residues. In nucleotides, the CDR3 is TGCGCCAGCGGAACGGGCTATGGCTACACCTTC. It is translated as CASGTGYGYTF.

The chain is built from TRBV25-1 and TRBJ1-2; TRBD1 matches 9 bases. The J segment lost 8 bases and the V segment lost 8 bases, leaving 9 bases of the junction unmatched. The CDR3 is 13 residues long. The germline CDR1 and CDR2 sequences are MGHDK and SYGVNS. DNA of the CDR3: TGTGCCAGCCCTGGGGGACAGGGAGGGGGCTACACCTTC. Its protein is CASPGGQGGGYTF.

Only a few counts were recorded for this clone. The rearrangement links TRBV5-5 to TRBJ1-6; TRBD1 agrees at 9 bases. V gave up 5 bases and J gave up 8 bases; unmatched junction bases: 2. This CDR3 is 13 amino acids long. The germline V gene encodes CDR1 SGHKS and CDR2 YYEKEE (reference sequence). CDR3 protein: CASSRQGDSPLHF. In nucleotides, the CDR3 is TGTGCCAGCAGTCGACAGGGGGATTCACCCCTCCACTTT.

This sequence joins TRBV12-5 and TRBJ1-5; D unclear. Germline values: CDR1 LGHNT, CDR2 FRNRAP. This CDR3 has 19 residues. Trimming took off 1 base at V and 0 bases at J, with 19 bases between the two ends. The CDR3 nucleotides are TGTGCTAGTGGTTTGGGGCAGTATATCGCTTTGAATAGCAATCAGCCCCAGCATTTT. Amino acid sequence: CASGLGQYIALNSNQPQHF.

The chain links TRBV24-1 to TRBJ2-5; tentatively, D is TRBD1 (7 bases). Germline V lookup: CDR1 KGHDR, CDR2 SFDVKD. V was trimmed by 4 bases and J by 7 bases, leaving 15 bases between them. CDR3 size: 14 residues. CDR3 sequence reads: CATSESARGATQYF. CDR3 nucleotide sequence: TGTGCCACCAGTGAATCGGCCAGGGGGGCGACCCAGTACTTC.

This clone was detected only a few times. The chain carries TRBV12-3 or TRBV12-4 and TRBJ1-2; 8 nucleotides agree with TRBD1. The CDR3 is made up of 12 amino acids. V lost 1 base and J lost 10; bases outside the gene matches: 2. The chain's CDR3 is CASSLGGQVYTF. CDR3 in DNA: TGTGCCAGCAGTTTAGGGGGACAGGTCTACACCTTC.

This chain uses TRBV12-3 or TRBV12-4 with TRBJ1-1, with 8 bases lining up with TRBD1. V dropped 8 bases and J dropped 4; count of bases not matched to a gene: 3. The CDR3 sequence is 12 residues long. Written as DNA, the CDR3 is TGTGCCAGCCGCCAGGGGGCCACTGAAGCTTTCTTT. Amino acid sequence: CASRQGATEAFF.

The CDR3 nucleotides read TGTGCCAGCTCACCACCGGGACAGGGGAACACCGGGGAGCTGTTTTTT. This codes for CASSPPGQGNTGELFF. V and J are TRBV18 and TRBJ2-2; TRBD1 aligns across 9 bases. The ends lost 0 bases at V and 1 base at J; junction bases unmatched: 0. The CDR3 is made up of 16 amino acids. Germline-derived CDR1 and CDR2 are KGHSH and LQKENI.

This chain connects TRBV4-2 to TRBJ1-3; D is possibly TRBD1 (6 bases). Per germline, CDR1 LGHNA and CDR2 YNFKEQ. This CDR3 has 18 amino acids. The V end lost 4 bases, the J end lost 0 bases, and 19 bases lay between the germline ends. CDR3: CASSLGTHFQSSGNTIYF. For the CDR3, the DNA is TGTGCCAGCAGCCTGGGGACACACTTCCAAAGCTCTGGAAACACCATATATTTT.

The gene calls are TRBV5-1 and TRBJ2-3; D is possibly TRBD1 (6 bases). The CDR3 is made up of 16 amino acids. V shed 0 bases and J shed 1 base, with 12 bases lying between them. The germline V gene encodes CDR1 SGHRS and CDR2 YFSETQ. The CDR3 is CASSLASGARTDTQYF. The CDR3 coding sequence is TGCGCCAGCAGCTTGGCTTCAGGGGCGCGCACAGATACGCAGTATTTT.

The chain combines TRBV6-5 with TRBJ1-5; D perhaps matches TRBD1 (6 bases). Trimming left V 7 bases short and J 3 bases short, with 10 bases between. This CDR3 comprises 13 residues. The germline CDR1 and CDR2 sequences are MNHEY and SVGAGI. The CDR3 DNA follows: TGTGCCAGCACGGACAGCTTCAATCAGCCCCAGCATTTT. Amino acid sequence: CASTDSFNQPQHF.

V and J are TRBV5-1 and TRBJ1-2; D call uncertain. V was cut by 5 bases and J by 1 base, with 12 bases left in between. The V gene's germline CDR1 is SGHRS and CDR2 YFSETQ. This CDR3 region has 14 residues. In nucleotides, the CDR3 is TGCGCCAGCAGATTCTTACCACATAACTATGGCTACACCTTC. Its protein product is CASRFLPHNYGYTF.

As concerns this clone: Within the sample, other DNA sequences also encode this same CDR3. V usage is TRBV19 and J usage is TRBJ1-5, with D possibly matching TRBD1 (5 bases). This CDR3 region has 16 residues. Trimming stripped 1 base from V and 0 bases from J, with 10 bases between. Germline V lookup: CDR1 LNHDA, CDR2 SQIVND (reference sequence). The DNA of the CDR3 is TGTGCCAGTAGTATAGGTGGGGGAGGTAGCAATCAGCCCCAGCATTTT. It encodes CASSIGGGGSNQPQHF.

The chain combines TRBV9 with TRBJ1-4; 7 nucleotides line up with TRBD1. CDR1 and CDR2 (germline): SGDLS, YYNGEE. The CDR3 is 15 residues long. V lost 0 bases, J lost 5 bases, and 4 bases stayed unmatched. CDR3 loop: CASSVDSGGNEKLFF. CDR3 DNA sequence: TGTGCCAGCAGCGTAGATTCAGGGGGAAATGAAAAACTGTTTTTT.